This T cell receptor (beta chain) was retrieved from a study of blood T cell repertoires in COVID-19. About the research overall: COVID-19 samples collected from the United States, Italy and Spain covered acute and convalescent phases. In each case, the material was cDNA or gDNA derived from T cells, B-cell-depleted T cells, or PBMCs.

As handled by the study authors: Estimated nucleated cell counts came from reference gene primer amplification. Here immunoSEQ multiplex PCR was the method, and the copy in TCRdb shows in-frame clones only, minus some. Clonal size and the V and J genes are those of that table, whereas D and trimming came from the DNA. Of some 180,000 clones in the sample, almost 90% are singletons; the top ten hold about 0.58%. V shed 1 base and J 5 bases; nucleotides not matched to a gene: 8. This CDR3 is built from 16 residues. CDR1 and CDR2 from the germline V gene are LNHNV and YYDKDF (reference sequence). The TCR originated in a man aged 45 to 65 with acute or convalescent COVID-19. Sequenced material: peripheral blood. The V call is TRBV15, the J call TRBJ2-5; TRBD2 matches 9 bases. The CDR3 loop reads CATSRGRPSGVETQYF. CDR3 DNA sequence: TGTGCCACCAGCAGAGGACGTCCTAGCGGGGTTGAGACCCAGTACTTC.